This TCR beta chain was identified during a study of tissue T cells after allogeneic stem cell transplantation. Documented time point: mouse harvest day 7 after allogeneic transplant. Mouse grafts combined 10^7 T-cell-depleted bone marrow cells with 10^6 splenic CD5+ T cells. Worth noting for this clone: Gene names denote mouse genes. Sequencing ends 1 residue short of the CDR3 end; the germline J gene provides the rest.

CDR1 is KGHPV and CDR2 is FQNQEV in the germline V gene (reference sequence). V lost 6 bases and J lost 3, with 9 bases in between. The CDR3 sequence is 13 residues long. Survey-depth TCRbeta CDR3 sequencing reported V/J genes and productive frequencies. Assay: immunoSEQ multiplex PCR; the TCRdb copy retains only in-frame clones and omits some. The sample yields around 10,000 clones, more than 30% seen once. This sequence originates from a female BALB/c mouse given C57BL/6 T cells with graft-versus-host disease after an allogeneic hematopoietic cell transplant. The chain is built from TRBV26 and TRBJ1-5; D perhaps matches TRBD1 (6 bases). The sample taken for sequencing was skin. The CDR3 sequence is CASSVQGNQAPLF. The DNA read from the CDR3 is TGTGCCAGCAGCGTACAGGGCAACCAGGCTCCGCTT.